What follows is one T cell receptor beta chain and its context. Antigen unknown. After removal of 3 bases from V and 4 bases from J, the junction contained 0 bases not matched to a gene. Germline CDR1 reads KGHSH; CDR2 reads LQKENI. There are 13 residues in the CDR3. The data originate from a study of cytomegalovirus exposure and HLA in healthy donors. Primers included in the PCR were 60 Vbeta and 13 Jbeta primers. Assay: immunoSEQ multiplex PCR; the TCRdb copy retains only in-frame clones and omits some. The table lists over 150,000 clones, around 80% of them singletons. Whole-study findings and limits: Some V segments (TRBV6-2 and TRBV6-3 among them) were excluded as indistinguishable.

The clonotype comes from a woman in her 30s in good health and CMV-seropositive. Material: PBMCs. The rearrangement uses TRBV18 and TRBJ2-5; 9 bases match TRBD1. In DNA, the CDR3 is TGTGCCAGCTCACCGGGACAGGGAGAGACCCAGTACTTC. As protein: CASSPGQGETQYF.